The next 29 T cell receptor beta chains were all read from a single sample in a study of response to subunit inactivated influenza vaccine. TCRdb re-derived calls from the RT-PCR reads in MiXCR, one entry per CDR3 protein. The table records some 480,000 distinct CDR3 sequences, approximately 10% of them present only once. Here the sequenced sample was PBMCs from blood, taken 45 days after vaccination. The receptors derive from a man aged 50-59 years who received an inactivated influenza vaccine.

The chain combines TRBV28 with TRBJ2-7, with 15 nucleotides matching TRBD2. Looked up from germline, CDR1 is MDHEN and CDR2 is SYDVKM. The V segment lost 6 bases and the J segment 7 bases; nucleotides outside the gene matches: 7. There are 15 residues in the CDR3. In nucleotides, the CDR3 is TGTGCCAGCAGAGAGGGGACTAGCGGGAGGCGAGAGCAGTACTTC. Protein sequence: CASREGTSGRREQYF.

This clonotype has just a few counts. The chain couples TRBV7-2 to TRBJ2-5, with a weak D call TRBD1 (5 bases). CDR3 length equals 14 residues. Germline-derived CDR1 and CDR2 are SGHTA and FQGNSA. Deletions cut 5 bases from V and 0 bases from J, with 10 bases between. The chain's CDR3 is CASSKQAYQETQYF. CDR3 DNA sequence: TGTGCCAGCAGCAAACAGGCGTACCAAGAGACCCAGTACTTC.

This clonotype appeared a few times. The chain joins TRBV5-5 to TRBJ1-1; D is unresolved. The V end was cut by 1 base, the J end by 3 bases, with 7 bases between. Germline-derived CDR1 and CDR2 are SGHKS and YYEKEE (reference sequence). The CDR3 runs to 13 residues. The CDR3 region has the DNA TGTGCCAGCAGCTTGCAGTATGACACTGAAGCTTTCTTT. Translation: CASSLQYDTEAFF. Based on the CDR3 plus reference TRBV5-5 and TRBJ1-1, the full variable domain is DAGVTQSPTHLIKTRGQQVTLRCSPISGHKSVSWYQQVLGQGPQFIFQYYEKEERGRGNFPDRFSARQFPNYSSELNVNALLLGDSALYLCASSLQYDTEAFFGQGTRLTVV.

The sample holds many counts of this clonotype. CDR3 coding DNA: TGTGCCAGCAGCCCGTGGACAGGGGAGGCCAGGGAGCTGTTTTTT. It translates to CASSPWTGEARELFF. This chain links TRBV3-1 with TRBJ2-2; 9 bases agree with TRBD1. The ends lost 4 bases at V and 9 bases at J; junction bases unmatched: 9. This CDR3 is 15 amino acids long. Germline assignment: CDR1 LGHDT and CDR2 YNNKEL (reference sequence).

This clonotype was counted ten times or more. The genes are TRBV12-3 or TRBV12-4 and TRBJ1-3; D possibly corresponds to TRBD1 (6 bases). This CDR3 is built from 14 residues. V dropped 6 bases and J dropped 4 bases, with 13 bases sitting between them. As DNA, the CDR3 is TGTGCCAGCAGAAACAGGGACCACGGAAACACCATATATTTT. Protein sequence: CASRNRDHGNTIYF.

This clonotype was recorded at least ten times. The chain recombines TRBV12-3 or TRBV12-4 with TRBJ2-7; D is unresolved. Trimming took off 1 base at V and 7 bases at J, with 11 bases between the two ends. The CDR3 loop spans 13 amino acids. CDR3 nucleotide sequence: TGTGCCAGCAGTTTAGTTCTCTCTGGAGAGCAGTACTTC. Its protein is CASSLVLSGEQYF.

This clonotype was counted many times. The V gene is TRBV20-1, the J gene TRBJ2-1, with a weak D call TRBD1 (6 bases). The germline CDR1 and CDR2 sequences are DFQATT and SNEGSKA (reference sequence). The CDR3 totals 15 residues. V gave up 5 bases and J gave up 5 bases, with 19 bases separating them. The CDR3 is CSAHQMGARNNEQFF. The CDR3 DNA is TGCAGTGCTCATCAGATGGGGGCTCGGAACAATGAGCAGTTCTTC.

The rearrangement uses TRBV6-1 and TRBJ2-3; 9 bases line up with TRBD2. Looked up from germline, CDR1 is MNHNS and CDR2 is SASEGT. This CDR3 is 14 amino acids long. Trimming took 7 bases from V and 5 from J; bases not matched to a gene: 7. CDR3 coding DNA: TGTGCCAGCATGTCGCGGGGGGGGGGAGATACGCAGTATTTT. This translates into CASMSRGGGDTQYF.

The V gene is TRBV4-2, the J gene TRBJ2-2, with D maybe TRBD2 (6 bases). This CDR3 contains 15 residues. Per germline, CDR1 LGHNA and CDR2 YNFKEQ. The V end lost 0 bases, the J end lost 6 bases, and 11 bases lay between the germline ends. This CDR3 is CASSQERGGSGELFF. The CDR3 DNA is TGTGCCAGCAGCCAAGAGCGCGGAGGGTCCGGGGAGCTGTTTTTT.

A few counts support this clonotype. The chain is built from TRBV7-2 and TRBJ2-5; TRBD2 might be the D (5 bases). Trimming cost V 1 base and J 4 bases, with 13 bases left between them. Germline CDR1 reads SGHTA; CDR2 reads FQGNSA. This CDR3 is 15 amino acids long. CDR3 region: CASSLVRARGETQYF. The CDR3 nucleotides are TGTGCCAGCAGCTTAGTTAGGGCTCGGGGAGAGACCCAGTACTTC.

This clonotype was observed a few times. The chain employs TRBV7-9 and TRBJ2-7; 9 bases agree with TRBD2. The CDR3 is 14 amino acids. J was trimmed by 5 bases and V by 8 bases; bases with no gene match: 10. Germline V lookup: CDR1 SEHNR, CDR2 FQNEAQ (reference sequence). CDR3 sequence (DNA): TGTGCCAGCTGGGCGGGAGGGCCTTCTAACGAGCAGTACTTC. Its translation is CASWAGGPSNEQYF.

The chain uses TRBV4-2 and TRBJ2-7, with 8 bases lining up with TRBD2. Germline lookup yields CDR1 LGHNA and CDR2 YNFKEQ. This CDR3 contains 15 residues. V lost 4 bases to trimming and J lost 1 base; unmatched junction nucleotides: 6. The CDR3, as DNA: TGTGCCAGCAGCCTGACTAGCGACCCTTCCTACGAGCAGTACTTC. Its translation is CASSLTSDPSYEQYF.

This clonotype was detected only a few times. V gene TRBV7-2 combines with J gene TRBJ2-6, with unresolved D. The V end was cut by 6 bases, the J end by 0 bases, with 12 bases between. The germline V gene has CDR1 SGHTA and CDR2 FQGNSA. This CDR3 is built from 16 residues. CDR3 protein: CASRYKVYSGANVLTF. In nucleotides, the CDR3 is TGTGCCAGCAGATATAAGGTGTACTCTGGGGCCAACGTCCTGACTTTC.

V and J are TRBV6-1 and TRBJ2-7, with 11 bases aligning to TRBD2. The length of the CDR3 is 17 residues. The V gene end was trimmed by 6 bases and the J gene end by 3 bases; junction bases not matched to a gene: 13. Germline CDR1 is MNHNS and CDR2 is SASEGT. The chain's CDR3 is CASSPNHSGGALYEQYF. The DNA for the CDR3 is TGTGCCAGCAGCCCCAACCATAGCGGGGGGGCCCTCTACGAGCAGTACTTC.

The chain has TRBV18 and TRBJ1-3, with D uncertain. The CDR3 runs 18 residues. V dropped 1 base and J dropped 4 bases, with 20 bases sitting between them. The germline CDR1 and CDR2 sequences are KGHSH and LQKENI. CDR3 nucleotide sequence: TGTGCCAGCTCACCACTTATCGCGGCCACCCTGGAAGGAAACACCATATATTTT. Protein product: CASSPLIAATLEGNTIYF.

The CDR3 is CSAHVPGQGMYEQFF. The CDR3 nucleotides read TGCAGTGCTCACGTCCCGGGACAGGGAATGTATGAGCAGTTCTTC. This chain connects TRBV20-1 to TRBJ2-1; 9 bases match TRBD1. Germline V CDR1 and CDR2: DFQATT, SNEGSKA (reference sequence). Unmatched junction bases numbered 13, after V lost 5 bases and J lost 8 bases. This CDR3 is built from 15 residues.

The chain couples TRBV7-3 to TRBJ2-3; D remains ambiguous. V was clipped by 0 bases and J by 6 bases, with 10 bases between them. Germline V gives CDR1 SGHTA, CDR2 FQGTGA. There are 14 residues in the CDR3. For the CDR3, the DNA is TGTGCCAGCAGCTTAACCCCCCTGTCCGATACGCAGTATTTT. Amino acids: CASSLTPLSDTQYF.

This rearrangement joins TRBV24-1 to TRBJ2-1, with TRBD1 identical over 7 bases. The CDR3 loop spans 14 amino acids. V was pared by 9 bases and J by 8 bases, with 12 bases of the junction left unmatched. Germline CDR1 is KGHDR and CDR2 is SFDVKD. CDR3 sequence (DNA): TGTGCCACCCAATCTGACAGGGTAGGGTATGAGCAGTTCTTC. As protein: CATQSDRVGYEQFF.

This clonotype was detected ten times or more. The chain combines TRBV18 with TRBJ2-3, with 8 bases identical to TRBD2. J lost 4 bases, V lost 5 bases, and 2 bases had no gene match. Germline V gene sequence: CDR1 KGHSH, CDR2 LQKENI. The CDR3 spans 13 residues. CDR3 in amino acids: CASSVAGSDTQYF. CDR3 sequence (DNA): TGTGCCAGCTCAGTAGCGGGATCAGATACGCAGTATTTT.

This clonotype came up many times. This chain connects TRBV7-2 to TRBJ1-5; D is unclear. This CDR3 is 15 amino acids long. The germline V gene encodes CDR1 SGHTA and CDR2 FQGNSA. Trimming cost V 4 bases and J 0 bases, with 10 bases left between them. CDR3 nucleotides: TGTGCCAGCAGCTCCGCAGGTAATAGCAATCAGCCCCAGCATTTT. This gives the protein CASSSAGNSNQPQHF.

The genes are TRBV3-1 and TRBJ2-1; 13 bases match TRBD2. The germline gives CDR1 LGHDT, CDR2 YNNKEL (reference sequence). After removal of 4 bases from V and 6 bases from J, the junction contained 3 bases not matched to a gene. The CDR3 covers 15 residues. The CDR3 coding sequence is TGTGCCAGCAGCCGACGACTAGCGGGAGGCAATGAGCAGTTCTTC. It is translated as CASSRRLAGGNEQFF.

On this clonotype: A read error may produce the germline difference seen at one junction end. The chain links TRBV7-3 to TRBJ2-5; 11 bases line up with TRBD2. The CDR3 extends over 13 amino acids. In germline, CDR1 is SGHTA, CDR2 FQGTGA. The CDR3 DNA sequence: TGTGCCAGCAGCCAGGGACTAGCGGAGACCAAGTACTTC. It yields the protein CASSQGLAETKYF. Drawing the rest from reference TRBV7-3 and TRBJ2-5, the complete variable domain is GAGVSQTPSNKVTEKGKYVELRCDPISGHTALYWYRQSLGQGPEFLIYFQGTGAADDSGLPNDRFFAVRPEGSVSTLKIQRTERGDSAVYLCASSQGLAETKYFGPGTRLLVL.

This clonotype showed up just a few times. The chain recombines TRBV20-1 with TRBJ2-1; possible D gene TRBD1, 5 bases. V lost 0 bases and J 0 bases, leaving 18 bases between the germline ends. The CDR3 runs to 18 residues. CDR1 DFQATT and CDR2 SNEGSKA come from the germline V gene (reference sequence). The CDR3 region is CSARDYRSGPSSYNEQFF. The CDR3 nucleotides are TGCAGTGCTAGAGATTATAGGTCAGGGCCGAGCTCCTACAATGAGCAGTTCTTC.

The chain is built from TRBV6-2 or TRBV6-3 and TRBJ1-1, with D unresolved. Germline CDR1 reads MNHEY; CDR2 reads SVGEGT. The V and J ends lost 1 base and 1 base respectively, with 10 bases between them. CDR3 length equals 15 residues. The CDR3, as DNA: TGTGCCAGCAGTTACTTGTCAGACCAGAACACTGAAGCTTTCTTT. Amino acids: CASSYLSDQNTEAFF.

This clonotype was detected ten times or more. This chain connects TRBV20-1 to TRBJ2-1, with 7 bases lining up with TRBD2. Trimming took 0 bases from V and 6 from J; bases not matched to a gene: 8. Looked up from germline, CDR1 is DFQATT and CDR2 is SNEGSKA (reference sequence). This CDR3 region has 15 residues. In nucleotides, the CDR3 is TGCAGTGCTAGAGAGCGGGGCGGGAGATTCAATGAGCAGTTCTTC. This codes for CSARERGGRFNEQFF.

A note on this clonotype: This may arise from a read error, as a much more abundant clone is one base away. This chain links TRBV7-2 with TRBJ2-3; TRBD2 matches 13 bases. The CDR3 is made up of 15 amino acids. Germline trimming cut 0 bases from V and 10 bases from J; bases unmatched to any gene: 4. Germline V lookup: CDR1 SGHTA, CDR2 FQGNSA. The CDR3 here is CASSLAAGTSGAQYF. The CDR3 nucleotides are TGTGCCAGCAGCTTAGCGGCCGGGACTAGCGGGGCGCAGTATTTT.

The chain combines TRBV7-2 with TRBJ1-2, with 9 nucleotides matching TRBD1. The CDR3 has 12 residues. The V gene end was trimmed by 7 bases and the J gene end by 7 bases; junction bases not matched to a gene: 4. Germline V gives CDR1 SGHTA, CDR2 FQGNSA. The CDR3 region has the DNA TGTGCCAGCACCCGACAGGGGGGTGGCTACACCTTC. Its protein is CASTRQGGGYTF.

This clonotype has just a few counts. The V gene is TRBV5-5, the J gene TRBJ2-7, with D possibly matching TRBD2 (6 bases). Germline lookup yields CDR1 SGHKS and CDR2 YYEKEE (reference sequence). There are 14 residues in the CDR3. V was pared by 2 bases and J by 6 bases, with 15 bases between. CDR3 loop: CASSLQPGVLEQYF. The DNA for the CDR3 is TGTGCCAGCAGCTTACAACCGGGAGTCCTCGAGCAGTACTTC.

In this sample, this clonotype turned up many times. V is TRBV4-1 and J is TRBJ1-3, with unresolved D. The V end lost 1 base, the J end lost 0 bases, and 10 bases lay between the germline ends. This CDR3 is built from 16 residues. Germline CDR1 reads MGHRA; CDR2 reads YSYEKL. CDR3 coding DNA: TGCGCCAGCAGCCAAGTGGTCAGCAGCTCTGGAAACACCATATATTTT. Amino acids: CASSQVVSSSGNTIYF.